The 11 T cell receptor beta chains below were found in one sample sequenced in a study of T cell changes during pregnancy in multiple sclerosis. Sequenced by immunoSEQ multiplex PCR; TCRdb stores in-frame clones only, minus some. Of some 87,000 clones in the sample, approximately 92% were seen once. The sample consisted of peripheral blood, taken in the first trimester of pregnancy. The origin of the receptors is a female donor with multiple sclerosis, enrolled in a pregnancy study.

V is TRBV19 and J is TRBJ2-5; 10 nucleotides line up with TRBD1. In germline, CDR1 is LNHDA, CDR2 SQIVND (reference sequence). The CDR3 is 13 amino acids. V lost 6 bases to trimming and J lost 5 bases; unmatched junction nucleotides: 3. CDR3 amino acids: CASRTGGSETQYF. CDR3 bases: TGTGCCAGTAGGACAGGGGGCTCGGAGACCCAGTACTTC.

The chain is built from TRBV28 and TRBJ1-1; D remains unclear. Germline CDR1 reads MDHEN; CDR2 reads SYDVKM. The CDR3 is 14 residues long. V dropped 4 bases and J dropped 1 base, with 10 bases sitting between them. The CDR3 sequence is CASSSGERNTEAFF. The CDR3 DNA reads TGTGCCAGCAGTTCCGGGGAACGGAACACTGAAGCTTTCTTT.

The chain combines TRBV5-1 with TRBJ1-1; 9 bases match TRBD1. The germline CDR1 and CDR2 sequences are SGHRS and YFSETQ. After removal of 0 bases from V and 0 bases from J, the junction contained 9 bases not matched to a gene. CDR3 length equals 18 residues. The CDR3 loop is CASSLVYRDRVLNTEAFF. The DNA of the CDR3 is TGCGCCAGCAGCTTGGTATACCGGGACAGGGTTTTGAACACTGAAGCTTTCTTT.

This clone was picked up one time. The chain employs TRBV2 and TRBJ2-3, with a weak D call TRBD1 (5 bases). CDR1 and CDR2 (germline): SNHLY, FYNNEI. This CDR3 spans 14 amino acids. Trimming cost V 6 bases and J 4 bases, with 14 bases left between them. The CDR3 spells CASRRGQGADTQYF. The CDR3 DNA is TGTGCCAGCAGACGCGGCCAAGGGGCAGATACGCAGTATTTT.

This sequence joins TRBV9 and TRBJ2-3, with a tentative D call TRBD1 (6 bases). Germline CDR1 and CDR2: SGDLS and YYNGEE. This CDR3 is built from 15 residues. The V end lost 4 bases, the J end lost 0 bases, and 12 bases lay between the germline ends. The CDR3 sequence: CASSIRGSSTDTQYF. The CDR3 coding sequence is TGTGCCAGCAGCATCAGGGGATCTAGCACAGATACGCAGTATTTT.

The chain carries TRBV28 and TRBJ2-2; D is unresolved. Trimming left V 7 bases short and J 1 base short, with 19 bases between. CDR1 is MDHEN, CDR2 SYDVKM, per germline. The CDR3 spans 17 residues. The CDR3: CASTNRALAVNTGELFF. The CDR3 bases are TGTGCCAGCACCAATCGCGCCCTCGCCGTGAACACCGGGGAGCTGTTTTTT.

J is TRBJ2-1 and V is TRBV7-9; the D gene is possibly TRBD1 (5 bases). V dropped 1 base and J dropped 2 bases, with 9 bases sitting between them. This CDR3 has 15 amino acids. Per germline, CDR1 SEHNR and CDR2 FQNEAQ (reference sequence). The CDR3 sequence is CASSLGWGAYNEQFF. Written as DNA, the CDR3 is TGTGCCAGCAGCTTAGGCTGGGGCGCCTACAATGAGCAGTTCTTC.

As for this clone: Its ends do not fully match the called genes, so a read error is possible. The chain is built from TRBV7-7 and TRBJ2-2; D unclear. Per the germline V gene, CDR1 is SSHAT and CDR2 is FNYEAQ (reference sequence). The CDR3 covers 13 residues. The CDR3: CASSLFDTGELFF. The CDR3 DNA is TGTGCTAGCAGCTTATTCGACACCGGGGAGCTGTTTTTT.

CDR3 sequence: CASRGAGRGGFMETQYF. The CDR3 region has the DNA TGTGCCAGTAGGGGGGCTGGCCGGGGTGGTTTCATGGAGACCCAGTACTTC. The rearrangement uses TRBV19 and TRBJ2-5; the D gene is possibly TRBD1 (6 bases). CDR3 size: 17 residues. Per the germline V gene, CDR1 is LNHDA and CDR2 is SQIVND (reference sequence). With 6 bases removed from V and 5 bases from J, the gap between germline ends came to 25 bases.

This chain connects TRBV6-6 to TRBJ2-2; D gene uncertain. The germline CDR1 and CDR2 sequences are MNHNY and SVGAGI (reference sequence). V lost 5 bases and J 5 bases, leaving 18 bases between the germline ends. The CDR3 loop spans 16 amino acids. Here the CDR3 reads CASSGPYRVGTGELFF. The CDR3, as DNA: TGTGCCAGCAGTGGCCCCTATCGCGTCGGGACCGGGGAGCTGTTTTTT.

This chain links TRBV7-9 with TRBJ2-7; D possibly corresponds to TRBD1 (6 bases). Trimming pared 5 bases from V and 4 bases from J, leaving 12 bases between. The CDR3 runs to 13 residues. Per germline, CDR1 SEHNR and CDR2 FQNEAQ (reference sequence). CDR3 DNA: TGTGCCAGCAGCAACCGACAGGCTTACGAGCAGTACTTC. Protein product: CASSNRQAYEQYF.